The sequence of this T cell receptor (beta chain) was determined in a study of CXCR3-negative and CXCR3-positive naive CD8 T cells. Study observations and caveats: Memory CD8+ cells showed much lower diversity, while both naive subsets displayed comparably high diversity.

Regarding this clonotype: The antigen is not known.

Germline lookup yields CDR1 LGHNA and CDR2 YSLEER. The CDR3 runs 18 residues. The authors made the TRB cDNA libraries by 5' RACE using UMI labels. From its re-call of the 5' RACE reads, TCRdb lists each CDR3 protein once, without DNA. In total, the table holds over 100,000 distinct CDR3 sequences. The receptor was derived from a human donor in good health. Some clones in this sample may be carry-over from other donors' samples. V gene TRBV4-3 combines with J gene TRBJ2-7. What was sequenced was naive CXCR3- CD8+ T cells from blood. The subset is: CD45RO-CCR7+CD27+CD95- naive CD8+ T cells lacking CXCR3 (TNR3-). The CDR3 region is CSSSQDWDMDRGPYEQYF.